Listed below are T cell receptor beta chains from one sample, sequenced in a study of cytomegalovirus exposure and HLA in healthy donors. Assay used: immunoSEQ multiplex PCR; TCRdb lists only in-frame clones, some missing. The table includes approximately 82,000 clones, 85% to 95% detected once. Material: PBMCs. These receptors were taken from a woman under 30 in good health and CMV-seronegative. CDR3s leave out the opening cysteine and the closing phenylalanine or tryptophan.

j_gene	v_gene	CDR3aa
TRBJ2-1	TRBV18	ASSLFRGGNEQF
TRBJ1-2	TRBV7-9	ASSLMELRGGYT
TRBJ2-7	TRBV6-5	ASSRDYPYEQY
TRBJ2-1	TRBV10-1	ASSEGGGPLNNEQF
TRBJ2-7	TRBV19	ASSTLAGVTYEQY
TRBJ1-2	TRBV4-1	ASSLFRDRANYGYT
TRBJ2-3	TRBV27	APSGGPADTQY
TRBJ1-5	TRBV6-6	ASGGERGRQPQH
TRBJ2-1	TRBV6-5	ASSTGTGHNEQF
TRBJ1-4	TRBV28	ASSLGQGGVNEKLF
TRBJ2-7	TRBV5-8	ASSLDRGSYEQY
TRBJ1-2	TRBV5-5	ASSSYRWTDYGYT
TRBJ2-1	TRBV10-3	AIKGGTGVPNEQF
TRBJ2-7	TRBV6-5	ASRTPVVGAEQY
TRBJ2-7	TRBV30	AWSVQSSGRAEQY
TRBJ1-2	TRBV5-4	ASRGQGAHYGYT
TRBJ2-3	TRBV4-3	ASSQVIAGFTTDTQY
TRBJ1-6	TRBV25-1	ASSEFENSPLH
TRBJ2-2	TRBV15	ATSRGGGDTGELF
TRBJ2-3	TRBV5-1	ASSPEEQRGVRITQY